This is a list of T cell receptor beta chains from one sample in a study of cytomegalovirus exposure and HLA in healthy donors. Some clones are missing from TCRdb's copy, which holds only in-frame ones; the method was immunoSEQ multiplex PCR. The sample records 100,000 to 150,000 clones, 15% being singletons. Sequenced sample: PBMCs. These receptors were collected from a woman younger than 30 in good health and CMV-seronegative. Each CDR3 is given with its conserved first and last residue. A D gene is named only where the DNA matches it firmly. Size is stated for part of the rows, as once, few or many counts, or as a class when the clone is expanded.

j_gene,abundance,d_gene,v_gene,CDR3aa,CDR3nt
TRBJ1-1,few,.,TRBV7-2,CASSLVREGTEAFF,TGTGCCAGCAGCTTAGTCAGGGAGGGGACTGAAGCTTTCTTT
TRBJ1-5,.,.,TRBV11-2,CASSLNGGQPQHF,TGTGCCAGCAGCTTAAACGGGGGTCAGCCCCAGCATTTT
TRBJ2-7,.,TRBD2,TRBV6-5,CASSRLAGDEQYF,TGTGCCAGCAGTAGACTAGCGGGAGACGAGCAGTACTTC
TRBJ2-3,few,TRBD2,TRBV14,CASSQVRGVADTQYF,TGTGCCAGCAGCCAAGTGCGGGGGGTTGCAGATACGCAGTATTTT
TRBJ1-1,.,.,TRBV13,CASSLRSRKEAFF,TGTGCCAGCAGCTTGAGATCCCGTAAGGAAGCTTTCTTT
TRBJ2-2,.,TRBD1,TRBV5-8,CASSFRGQGAAGELFF,TGTGCCAGCAGCTTTCGGGGACAGGGGGCCGCCGGGGAGCTGTTTTTT
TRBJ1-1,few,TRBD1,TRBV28,CASSLRDRNTEAFF,TGTGCCAGCAGTTTAAGGGACAGGAACACTGAAGCTTTCTTT
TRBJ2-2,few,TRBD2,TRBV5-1,CASSLSGTSGAGELFF,TGCGCCAGCAGCTTATCCGGGACTAGCGGGGCCGGGGAGCTGTTTTTT
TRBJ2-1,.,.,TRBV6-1,CASSEAGGPNEQFF,TGTGCCAGCAGTGAAGCGGGGGGGCCCAATGAGCAGTTCTTC
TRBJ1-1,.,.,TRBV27,CASSSLELAPNTEAFF,TGTGCCAGCAGTTCCCTTGAATTGGCCCCGAACACTGAAGCTTTCTTT
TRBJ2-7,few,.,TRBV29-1,CSVDQYEQYF,TGCAGCGTTGATCAGTACGAGCAGTACTTC
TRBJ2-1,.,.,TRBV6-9,CASNLWRDSEQFF,TGTGCCAGCAACCTATGGCGGGACTCCGAGCAGTTCTTC
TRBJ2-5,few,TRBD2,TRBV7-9,CASSLERTSGRTYQETQYF,TGTGCCAGCAGTCTAGAGCGGACTAGCGGGCGCACGTACCAAGAGACCCAGTACTTC
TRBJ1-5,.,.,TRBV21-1,CASRNPGKMGRVGSYSNQPQHF,TGTGCCAGCAGAAACCCTGGAAAGATGGGCAGGGTGGGTAGCTATAGCAATCAGCCCCAGCATTTT
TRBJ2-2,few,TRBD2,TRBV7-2,CASSSRLAGGTGELFF,TGTGCCAGCAGCTCTAGACTAGCGGGGGGTACCGGGGAGCTGTTTTTT
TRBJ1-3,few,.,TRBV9,CASSPRRDSGNTIYF,TGTGCCAGCAGCCCCCGACGGGACTCTGGAAACACCATATATTTT
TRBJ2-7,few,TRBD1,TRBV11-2,CASSKRQGAYEQYF,TGTGCCAGCAGCAAAAGACAGGGCGCCTACGAGCAGTACTTC
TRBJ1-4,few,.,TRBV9,CASSPRGGVREKLFF,TGTGCCAGCAGCCCCCGGGGGGGGGTAAGAGAAAAACTGTTTTTT
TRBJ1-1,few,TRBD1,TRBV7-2,CASSPSQQGATEAFF,TGTGCCAGCAGCCCCTCGCAACAGGGGGCAACTGAAGCTTTCTTT
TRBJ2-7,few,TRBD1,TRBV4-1,CASSQEGDSQIREQYF,TGCGCCAGCAGCCAAGAAGGGGACAGCCAGATTCGGGAGCAGTACTTC
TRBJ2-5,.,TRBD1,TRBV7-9,CASMLTGARETQYF,TGTGCCAGCATGCTGACAGGGGCGAGGGAGACCCAGTACTTC
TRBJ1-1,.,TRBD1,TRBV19,CASSAPGQGDTEAFF,TGTGCCAGTAGTGCACCGGGACAGGGTGACACTGAAGCTTTCTTT
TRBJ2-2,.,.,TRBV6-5,CASSYFGGTGELFF,TGTGCCAGCAGTTACTTTGGGGGGACCGGGGAGCTGTTTTTT
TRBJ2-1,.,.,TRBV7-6,CASSLRDTIYNEQFF,TGTGCCAGCAGCTTAAGGGACACAATCTACAATGAGCAGTTCTTC
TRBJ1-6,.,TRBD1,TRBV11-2,CASSKGAGQGFSPLHF,TGTGCCAGCAGCAAAGGGGCGGGACAGGGGTTCTCACCCCTCCACTTT
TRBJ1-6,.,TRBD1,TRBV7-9,CASRSGDRSSYNSPLHF,TGTGCCAGCAGGTCCGGGGACAGGAGCTCCTATAATTCACCCCTCCACTTT
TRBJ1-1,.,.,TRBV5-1,CASSSQTGNTEAFF,TGCGCCAGCAGCTCCCAGACGGGGAACACTGAAGCTTTCTTT
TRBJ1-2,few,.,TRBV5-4,CASSRETDYGYTF,TGTGCCAGCAGCCGGGAGACAGACTATGGCTACACCTTC
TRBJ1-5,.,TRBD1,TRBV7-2,CASSLGGGAGQPQHF,TGTGCCAGCAGCTTAGGAGGGGGCGCGGGACAGCCCCAGCATTTT
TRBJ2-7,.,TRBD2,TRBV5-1,CARATSGSSYEQYF,TGCGCCAGGGCGACTAGCGGGAGCTCTTACGAGCAGTACTTC
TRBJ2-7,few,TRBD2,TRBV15,CATSRERAGAYSYEQYF,TGTGCCACCAGCAGAGAGCGAGCGGGGGCCTACTCCTACGAGCAGTACTTC
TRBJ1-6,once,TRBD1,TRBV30,CACRGQGTRFYDSPPHF,TGTGCCTGCCGCGGACAGGGCACGAGGTTTTACGATTCACCCCCCCACTTT
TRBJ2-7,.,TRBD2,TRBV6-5,CASGLAAYEQYF,TGTGCCAGTGGACTAGCGGCCTACGAGCAGTACTTC
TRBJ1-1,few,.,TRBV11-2,CASSLTGMNTEAFF,TGTGCCAGCAGCTTAACAGGGATGAACACTGAAGCTTTCTTT
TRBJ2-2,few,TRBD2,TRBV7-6,CASSRVGGARTGELFF,TGTGCCAGCAGCAGGGTCGGGGGGGCGAGGACCGGGGAGCTGTTTTTT
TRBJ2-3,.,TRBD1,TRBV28,CASSSQGASTDTQYF,TGTGCCAGCAGTTCGCAGGGGGCGAGCACAGATACGCAGTATTTT
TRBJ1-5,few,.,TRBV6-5,CASSYGPADSNQPQHF,TGTGCCAGCAGTTACGGGCCGGCAGATAGCAATCAGCCCCAGCATTTT
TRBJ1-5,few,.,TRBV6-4,CASSDSIPQDRRCQPQHF,TGTGCCAGCAGTGACTCGATCCCTCAGGACAGACGATGTCAGCCCCAGCATTTT
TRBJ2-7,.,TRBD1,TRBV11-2,CASSLAGGTGTYEQYF,TGTGCCAGCAGCCTAGCCGGCGGGACAGGGACCTACGAGCAGTACTTC
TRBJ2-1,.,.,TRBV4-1,CASSQDFWVIRDNEQFF,TGCGCCAGCAGCCAAGATTTCTGGGTAATACGGGACAATGAGCAGTTCTTC
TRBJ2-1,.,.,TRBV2,CASSDLGRRYNEQFF,TGTGCCAGCAGTGATTTGGGGAGACGGTACAATGAGCAGTTCTTC
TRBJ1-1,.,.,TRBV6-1,CASSRGEVTEAFF,TGTGCCAGCAGTCGAGGCGAGGTCACTGAAGCTTTCTTT
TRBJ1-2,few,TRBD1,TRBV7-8,CASSHGTGGFYGYTF,TGTGCCAGCAGCCACGGGACAGGAGGTTTCTATGGCTACACCTTC
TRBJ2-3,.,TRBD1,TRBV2,CASARDRGTDTQYF,TGTGCCAGCGCCCGGGACAGGGGCACAGATACGCAGTATTTT
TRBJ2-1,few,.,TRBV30,CAWRQTEEQFF,TGTGCCTGGAGGCAAACAGAAGAGCAGTTCTTC
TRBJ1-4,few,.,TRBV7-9,CASSLSRGEEKLFF,TGTGCCAGCAGCTTATCTCGGGGAGAGGAAAAACTGTTTTTT
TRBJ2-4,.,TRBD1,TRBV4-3,CASSPLATGARNIQYF,TGCGCCAGCAGCCCACTGGCAACAGGGGCCCGGAACATTCAGTACTTC